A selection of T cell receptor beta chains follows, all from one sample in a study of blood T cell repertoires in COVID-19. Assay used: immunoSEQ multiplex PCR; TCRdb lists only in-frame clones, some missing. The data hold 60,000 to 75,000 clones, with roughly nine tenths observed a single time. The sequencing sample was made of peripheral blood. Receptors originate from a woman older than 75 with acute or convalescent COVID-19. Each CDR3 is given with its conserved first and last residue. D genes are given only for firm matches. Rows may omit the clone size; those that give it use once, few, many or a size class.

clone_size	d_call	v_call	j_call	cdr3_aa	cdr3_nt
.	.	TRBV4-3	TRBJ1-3	CASSQIISSGNTIYF	TGCGCCAGCAGCCAGATAATCAGCTCTGGAAACACCATATATTTT
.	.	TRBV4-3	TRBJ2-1	CASSQGAGEQFF	TGCGCCAGCAGCCAAGGAGCCGGTGAGCAGTTCTTC
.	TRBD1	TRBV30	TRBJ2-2	CAWSYGTGGPWGGELFF	TGTGCCTGGAGCTACGGGACAGGAGGCCCTTGGGGCGGGGAGCTGTTTTTT
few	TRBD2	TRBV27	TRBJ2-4	CASSLVRGGGPKNIQYF	TGTGCCAGCAGTTTGGTTCGGGGCGGGGGGCCCAAAAACATTCAGTACTTC
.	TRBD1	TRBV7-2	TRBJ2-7	CASSFTGAEQYF	TGTGCCAGCAGCTTTACAGGGGCCGAGCAGTACTTC
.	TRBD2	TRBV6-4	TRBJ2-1	CASTEGWRGANYKGNNEQFF	TGTGCCAGCACTGAAGGCTGGCGGGGGGCCAACTACAAAGGAAACAATGAGCAGTTCTTC
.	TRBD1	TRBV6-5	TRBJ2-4	CASSPTGDGKNIQYF	TGTGCCAGCAGTCCAACAGGGGATGGCAAAAACATTCAGTACTTC
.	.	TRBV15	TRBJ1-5	CATSIGGEPQHF	TGTGCCACCAGCATAGGTGGAGAGCCCCAGCATTTT
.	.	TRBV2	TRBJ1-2	CASSVRGRGYTF	TGTGCCAGCAGTGTAAGGGGCCGGGGCTACACCTTC
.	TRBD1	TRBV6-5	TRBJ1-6	CASSRQGIGSPLHF	TGTGCCAGCAGCCGACAGGGTATAGGGTCACCCCTCCACTTT
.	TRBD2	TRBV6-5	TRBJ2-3	CASRTSGEDTQYF	TGTGCCAGTAGGACTAGTGGAGAAGATACGCAGTATTTT
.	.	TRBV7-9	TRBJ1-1	CASSPGGRGKDTEAFF	TGTGCCAGCAGCCCAGGTGGGCGGGGGAAGGACACTGAAGCTTTCTTT
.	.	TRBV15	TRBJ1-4	CATSRDRGEELFF	TGTGCCACCAGCAGAGACCGGGGGGAAGAGCTGTTTTTT
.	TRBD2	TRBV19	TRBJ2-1	CASTASGSYNEQFF	TGTGCCAGTACCGCTAGCGGGAGCTACAATGAGCAGTTCTTC
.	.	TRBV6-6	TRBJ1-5	CASTQGNSGNQPQHF	TGTGCCAGCACTCAGGGGAACAGCGGCAATCAGCCCCAGCATTTT